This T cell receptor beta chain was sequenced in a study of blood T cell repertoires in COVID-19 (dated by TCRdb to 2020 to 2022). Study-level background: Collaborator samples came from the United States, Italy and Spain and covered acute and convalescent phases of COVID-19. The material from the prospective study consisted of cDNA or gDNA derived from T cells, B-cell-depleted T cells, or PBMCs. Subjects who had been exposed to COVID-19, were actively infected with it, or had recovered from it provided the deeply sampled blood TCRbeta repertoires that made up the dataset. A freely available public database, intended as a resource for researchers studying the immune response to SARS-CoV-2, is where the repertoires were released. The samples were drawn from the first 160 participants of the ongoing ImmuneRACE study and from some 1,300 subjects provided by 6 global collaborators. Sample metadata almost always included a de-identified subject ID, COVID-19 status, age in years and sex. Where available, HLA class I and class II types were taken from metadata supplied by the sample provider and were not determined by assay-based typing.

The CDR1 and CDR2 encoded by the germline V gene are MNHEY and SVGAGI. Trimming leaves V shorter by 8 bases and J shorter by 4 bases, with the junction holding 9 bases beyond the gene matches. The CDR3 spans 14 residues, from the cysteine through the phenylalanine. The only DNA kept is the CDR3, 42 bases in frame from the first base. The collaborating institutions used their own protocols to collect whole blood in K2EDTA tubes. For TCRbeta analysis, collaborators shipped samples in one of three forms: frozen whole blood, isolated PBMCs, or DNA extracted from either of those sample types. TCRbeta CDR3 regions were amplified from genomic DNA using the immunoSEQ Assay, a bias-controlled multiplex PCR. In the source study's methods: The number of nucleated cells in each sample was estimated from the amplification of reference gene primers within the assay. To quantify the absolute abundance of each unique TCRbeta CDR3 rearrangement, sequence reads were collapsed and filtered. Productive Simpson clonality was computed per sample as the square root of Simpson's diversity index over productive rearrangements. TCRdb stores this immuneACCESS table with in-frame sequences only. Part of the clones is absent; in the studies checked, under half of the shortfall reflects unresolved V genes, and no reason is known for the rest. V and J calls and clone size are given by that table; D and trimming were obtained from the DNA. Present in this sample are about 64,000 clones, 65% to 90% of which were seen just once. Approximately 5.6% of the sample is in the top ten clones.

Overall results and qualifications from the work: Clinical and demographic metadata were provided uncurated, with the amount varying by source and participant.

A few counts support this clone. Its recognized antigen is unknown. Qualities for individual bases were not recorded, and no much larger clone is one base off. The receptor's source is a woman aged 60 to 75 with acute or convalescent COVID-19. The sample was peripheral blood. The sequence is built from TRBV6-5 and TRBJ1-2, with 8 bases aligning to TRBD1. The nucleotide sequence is TGTGCCAGCGGCGTACAGGGGGTAGCCTATGGCTACACCTTC. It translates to CASGVQGVAYGYTF.